This T cell receptor beta chain is from a study of CD8 T cells in ankylosing spondylitis. At least ten counts were recorded for this clonotype. Its antigen is undetermined. The study, taken as a whole, reports: As reported, disease-linked clones showed significant enrichment in matched ankylosing spondylitis synovial fluid.

MiXCR, applied by TCRdb to the 5' RACE reads, yields one record per CDR3 protein. The data hold some 25,000 distinct CDR3 sequences, with 2.5% to 3% observed a single time. Sequenced: blood, either unsorted or a sorted T cell fraction (not recorded which). This sequence was found in a female donor with ankylosing spondylitis or in good health (not recorded which).

For the CDR3, the DNA is TGTGCCAGCAGTGTCTTAGCGGGAGGGGGAGAGACCCAGTACTTC. Translated: CASSVLAGGGETQYF. The rearrangement joins TRBV6-1 to TRBJ2-5; 11 bases agree with TRBD2. CDR3 size: 15 residues. With 4 bases clipped from V and 4 bases from J, the junction kept 5 bases outside the gene matches. The germline V gene encodes CDR1 MNHNS and CDR2 SASEGT.